This entry concerns a single T cell receptor beta chain. Its antigen is undetermined. It was with a sample-barcoded 5' primer and a J-beta primer mix that a second PCR of roughly 6 to 12 cycles was run. From each sample, at least 3 million paired-end reads containing CDR3 were obtained. TCRdb passed the 5' RACE reads through MiXCR, listing each CDR3 protein once. Here the sample spans hundreds of thousands of distinct CDR3 sequences, around 32% being singletons. The data were taken from a study of blood T cells in healthy people across ages. This CDR3 region has 16 residues. In germline, CDR1 is SNHLY, CDR2 FYNNEI. Trimming at V came to 6 bases and at J to 5 bases, leaving 14 bases not matched to a gene. Study-level results: Leaving the PBMCs unsorted stopped any conclusive comparison of naive versus antigen-experienced cells.

About 10 milliliters of peripheral blood were drawn from each donor into EDTA-treated tubes. The extraction recovered at least 5.5 micrograms of total RNA per sample. Sample: blood. The J gene is TRBJ2-7, the V gene TRBV2; 9 positions agree with TRBD1. This clonotype was sampled from a woman at least 80 years old in good health. CDR3 bases: TGTGCCAGCAGGTCTGCACCCGGGACAGGGTGCCACGAGCAGTACTTC. This translates into CASRSAPGTGCHEQYF. The whole variable domain, filled in from reference TRBV2 and TRBJ2-7, reads EPEVTQTPSHQVTQMGQEVILRCVPISNHLYFYWYRQILGQKVEFLVSFYNNEISEKSEIFDDQFSVERPDGSNFTLKIRSTKLEDSAMYFCASRSAPGTGCHEQYFGPGTRLTVT.